One sample yielded the 7 T cell receptor beta chains listed below, sequenced in a study of chemoradiotherapy in HPV16-positive cancers. The method was immunoSEQ multiplex PCR; TCRdb's version includes in-frame clones alone and lacks a portion of them. The sample includes about 9,200 clones, about 80% of them seen just once. This sample was obtained from a patient who underwent chemoradiotherapy. Receptor source: a human donor with HPV-associated anogenital cancer.

The chain links TRBV20-1 to TRBJ2-7; D is unclear. Germline V lookup: CDR1 DFQATT, CDR2 SNEGSKA (reference sequence). V shed 5 bases and J shed 6 bases, with 8 bases lying between them. This CDR3 spans 10 amino acids. CDR3 protein: CSALIIEQYF. In DNA, the CDR3 is TGCAGTGCTCTCATCATCGAGCAGTACTTC.

This chain uses TRBV5-1 with TRBJ2-2; possibly TRBD1 or TRBD2 for D (5 bases each). CDR1 is SGHRS and CDR2 is YFSETQ in the germline V gene. The length of the CDR3 is 15 residues. The V and J ends lost 5 bases and 0 bases respectively, with 11 bases between them. The CDR3 loop reads CASSLGPANTGELFF. The CDR3 DNA is TGCGCCAGCAGTCTGGGACCCGCGAACACCGGGGAGCTGTTTTTT.

The V and J genes are TRBV18 and TRBJ2-7, with a weak D call TRBD2 (6 bases). The CDR3 consists of 13 residues. V was cut by 4 bases and J by 4 bases, with 11 bases left in between. Germline CDR1 and CDR2: KGHSH and LQKENI. The CDR3 nucleotides read TGTGCCAGCTCACGCGGGACTCAATACGAGCAGTACTTC. The encoded protein is CASSRGTQYEQYF.

This clone was detected only once. The rearrangement uses TRBV7-3 and TRBJ2-7, with D possibly being TRBD2 (6 bases). Trimming removed 5 bases from V and 2 bases from J, with 16 bases in between. CDR3 length: 15 amino acids. Germline CDR1 SGHTA, CDR2 FQGTGA. Here the CDR3 reads CASSPGTGVAYEQYF. CDR3 nucleotides: TGTGCCAGCAGCCCAGGGACGGGGGTGGCCTACGAGCAGTACTTC. The variable domain in full, with the rest retrieved from reference TRBV7-3 and TRBJ2-7, is GAGVSQTPSNKVTEKGKYVELRCDPISGHTALYWYRQSLGQGPEFLIYFQGTGAADDSGLPNDRFFAVRPEGSVSTLKIQRTERGDSAVYLCASSPGTGVAYEQYFGPGTRLTVT.

The rearrangement uses TRBV7-8 and TRBJ2-3; D is perhaps TRBD2 (6 bases). CDR3 length: 13 residues. Trimming removed 1 base from V and 13 bases from J, with 15 bases in between. Germline CDR1 SGHVS, CDR2 FQNEAQ. The chain's CDR3 is CASSLVGGDRKYF. The CDR3 nucleotides read TGTGCCAGCAGCTTAGTGGGGGGAGACCGAAAGTATTTT.

The chain links TRBV19 to TRBJ2-1, with 8 bases fitting TRBD1. This CDR3 is built from 17 residues. The V gene's germline CDR1 is LNHDA and CDR2 SQIVND (reference sequence). Trimming at V came to 4 bases and at J to 5 bases, leaving 13 bases not matched to a gene. CDR3 bases: TGTGCCAGTAGTACCGGCATCAGGGGGCGAGGGGACAATGAGCAGTTCTTC. This sequence encodes CASSTGIRGRGDNEQFF.

The J gene is TRBJ2-3, the V gene TRBV18; D may correspond to TRBD1 or TRBD2 (5 bases each). This CDR3 region has 14 residues. Germline V lookup: CDR1 KGHSH, CDR2 LQKENI. V was cut by 4 bases and J by 5 bases, with 13 bases left in between. CDR3 in amino acids: CASSLRDLGDTQYF. CDR3 in DNA: TGTGCCAGCTCACTTCGGGACCTCGGAGATACGCAGTATTTT. The whole variable domain, filled in from reference TRBV18 and TRBJ2-3, reads NAGVMQNPRHLVRRRGQEARLRCSPMKGHSHVYWYRQLPEEGLKFMVYLQKENIIDESGMPKERFSAEFPKEGPSILRIQQVVRGDSAAYFCASSLRDLGDTQYFGPGTRLTVL.